Each of the 18 T cell receptor beta chains below was sequenced from the same sample in a study of technical replicates of blood from a handful of donors. Sequencing used immunoSEQ multiplex PCR; TCRdb keeps in-frame clones, though not all of them. The data contain some 77,000 clones, around 90% of them singletons. Sample: T cells isolated from PBMCs. The receptors were gathered from a human donor in good health.

V is TRBV6-5 and J is TRBJ2-7; 10 positions match TRBD1. Germline V gives CDR1 MNHEY, CDR2 SVGAGI. The CDR3 runs to 14 residues. The junction had 4 bases not matched to a gene; V was cut back by 6 bases and J by 2 bases. CDR3 residues: CASSRTGGAYEQYF. The CDR3 nucleotides are TGTGCCAGCAGCCGGACAGGGGGGGCCTACGAGCAGTACTTC.

This rearrangement joins TRBV7-9 to TRBJ1-2; 7 nucleotides align to TRBD1. The CDR3 has 16 residues. Trimming cost V 1 base and J 2 bases; bases outside gene matches: 7. Per the germline V gene, CDR1 is SEHNR and CDR2 is FQNEAQ (reference sequence). CDR3 in DNA: TGTGCCAGCAGCTTAGTGCAGGGGGAGAACAACTATGGCTACACCTTC. Translating it yields CASSLVQGENNYGYTF.

The rearrangement joins TRBV20-1 to TRBJ2-7, with D perhaps matching TRBD2 (6 bases). Trimming shortened V by 5 bases and J by 6 bases, and 11 bases separated the two germline ends. This CDR3 contains 11 residues. Germline V lookup: CDR1 DFQATT, CDR2 SNEGSKA (reference sequence). CDR3 loop: CSAFPGLEQYF. The CDR3 region has the DNA TGCAGTGCTTTTCCGGGACTCGAGCAGTACTTC.

V usage is TRBV6-6 and J usage is TRBJ2-2, with a possible D match to TRBD2 (7 bases). This CDR3 is 16 amino acids long. V lost 0 bases, J lost 5 bases, and 13 bases lay in between. Germline V CDR1 and CDR2: MNHNY, SVGAGI (reference sequence). CDR3 DNA: TGTGCCAGCAGTTACTCCGGGGGGCGAGGAACCGGGGAGCTGTTTTTT. Protein sequence: CASSYSGGRGTGELFF.

This sequence joins TRBV9 and TRBJ2-6, with D perhaps matching TRBD2 (5 bases). The CDR3 contains 15 residues. With 3 bases removed from V and 2 bases from J, the gap between germline ends came to 9 bases. Germline V gives CDR1 SGDLS, CDR2 YYNGEE. DNA of the CDR3: TGTGCCAGCAGCGGTGGGAGTGCTGGGGCCAACGTCCTGACTTTC. Translation gives CASSGGSAGANVLTF. Full variable domain (rest looked up from reference TRBV9 and TRBJ2-6): DSGVTQTPKHLITATGQRVTLRCSPRSGDLSVYWYQQSLDQGLQFLIQYYNGEERAKGNILERFSAQQFPDLHSELNLSSLELGDSALYFCASSGGSAGANVLTFGAGSRLTVL.

This chain uses TRBV28 with TRBJ2-7; TRBD2 aligns across 9 bases. The CDR3 extends over 14 amino acids. Germline CDR1 and CDR2: MDHEN and SYDVKM. Trimming took 8 bases from V and 0 from J; bases not matched to a gene: 5. The chain's CDR3 is CASHTSGSSYEQYF. Written as DNA, the CDR3 is TGTGCCAGCCATACTAGCGGGTCCTCCTACGAGCAGTACTTC.

The chain uses TRBV4-1 and TRBJ2-7, with D possibly being TRBD1 (5 bases). The CDR3 contains 18 residues. Trimming took off 0 bases at V and 0 bases at J, with 18 bases between the two ends. Germline V CDR1 and CDR2: MGHRA, YSYEKL. The chain's CDR3 is CASSQEASGQANSYEQYF. The CDR3 DNA follows: TGCGCCAGCAGCCAAGAAGCCTCAGGGCAGGCCAACTCCTACGAGCAGTACTTC.

This chain links TRBV5-1 with TRBJ2-1, with 10 nucleotides matching TRBD2. CDR1 and CDR2 from the germline V gene are SGHRS and YFSETQ. Losses at the gene ends were 4 bases for V and 0 bases for J; bases not matched to a gene: 4. The CDR3 consists of 16 residues. CDR3 bases: TGCGCCAGCAGCCTACTAGCGGGGTCCTCCTACAATGAGCAGTTCTTC. It encodes CASSLLAGSSYNEQFF. The complete variable domain, with remaining parts taken from reference TRBV5-1 and TRBJ2-1, reads KAGVTQTPRYLIKTRGQQVTLSCSPISGHRSVSWYQQTPGQGLQFLFEYFSETQRNKGNFPGRFSGRQFSNSRSEMNVSTLELGDSALYLCASSLLAGSSYNEQFFGPGTRLTVL.

This clone came up once. This chain uses TRBV7-2 with TRBJ2-2; tentative D call: TRBD2 (6 bases). CDR1 and CDR2 (germline): SGHTA, FQGNSA. The CDR3 spans 16 residues. Trimming took off 5 bases at V and 2 bases at J, with 15 bases between the two ends. The CDR3 here is CASSPLGRDNTGELFF. The DNA of the CDR3 is TGTGCCAGCAGCCCCCTCGGGCGGGATAACACCGGGGAGCTGTTTTTT.

The V and J genes are TRBV15 and TRBJ1-5; the D is unclear. CDR3 length: 16 residues. V shed 1 base and J shed 5 bases, with 15 bases lying between them. In germline, CDR1 is LNHNV, CDR2 YYDKDF (reference sequence). For the CDR3, the DNA is TGTGCCACCAGCAGAGGATCGGTAATCCTCGATCAGCCCCAGCATTTT. The encoded protein is CATSRGSVILDQPQHF. The full variable domain, in which reference TRBV15 and TRBJ1-5 provide the parts outside the CDR3, is DAMVIQNPRYQVTQFGKPVTLSCSQTLNHNVMYWYQQKSSQAPKLLFHYYDKDFNNEADTPDNFQSRRPNTSFCFLDIRSPGLGDTAMYLCATSRGSVILDQPQHFGDGTRLSIL.

The V call is TRBV6-1, the J call TRBJ2-5, with D maybe TRBD2 (6 bases). Looked up from germline, CDR1 is MNHNS and CDR2 is SASEGT. V dropped 2 bases and J dropped 7 bases, with 11 bases sitting between them. There are 13 residues in the CDR3. CDR3 nucleotides: TGTGCCAGCAGTGAAAGGGAGGAGGGGACCCAGTACTTC. Translation: CASSEREEGTQYF.

The chain joins TRBV4-3 to TRBJ2-3; 10 bases agree with TRBD2. Trimming took 5 bases from V and 5 from J; bases not matched to a gene: 10. The germline V gene encodes CDR1 LGHNA and CDR2 YSLEER. CDR3 size: 16 residues. The CDR3 protein is CASSSSSSGSGDTQYF. Here the CDR3 DNA reads TGCGCCAGCAGCTCAAGCTCTAGCGGGAGTGGAGATACGCAGTATTTT.

The chain joins TRBV12-5 to TRBJ2-7, with a weak D call TRBD1 (6 bases). V was trimmed by 5 bases and J by 2 bases, leaving 16 bases between them. The germline CDR1 and CDR2 sequences are LGHNT and FRNRAP. The CDR3 is made up of 15 amino acids. The CDR3 bases are TGTGCTAGTGGTCTATTACAGGGACCTACCTACGAGCAGTACTTC. This translates into CASGLLQGPTYEQYF.

J is TRBJ1-2 and V is TRBV5-1, with TRBD1 matching over 8 bases. This CDR3 comprises 14 residues. Germline values: CDR1 SGHRS, CDR2 YFSETQ. The ends lost 2 bases at V and 6 bases at J; junction bases unmatched: 6. The CDR3 protein is CASSFDRGIHGYTF. The CDR3 region has the DNA TGCGCCAGCAGCTTTGACAGGGGTATACATGGCTACACCTTC.

The count of this clone is one. The chain carries TRBV13 and TRBJ1-4; D uncertain. The germline gives CDR1 PRHDT, CDR2 FYEKMQ (reference sequence). V gave up 2 bases and J gave up 8 bases, with 6 bases separating them. The CDR3 runs 12 residues. In nucleotides, the CDR3 is TGTGCCAGCAGCTTACTCAGGGAAAAACTGTTTTTT. Its translation is CASSLLREKLFF.

The V gene is TRBV10-1, the J gene TRBJ2-1; 9 nucleotides match TRBD2. The CDR3 length is 14 residues. V trimming: 6 bases; J trimming: 9 bases; junction bases outside the gene matches: 9. Germline values: CDR1 WNHNN, CDR2 SYGVQD (reference sequence). CDR3 sequence reads: CASSRGGDRGEQFF. The CDR3 DNA reads as TGCGCCAGCAGCCGCGGGGGGGACCGCGGTGAGCAGTTCTTC.

The CDR3 protein is CASSPGVSYNEQFF. In nucleotides, the CDR3 is TGCGCCAGCAGCCCGGGAGTTTCCTACAATGAGCAGTTCTTC. The chain links TRBV4-3 to TRBJ2-1; TRBD2 might be the D (6 bases). The V gene's germline CDR1 is LGHNA and CDR2 YSLEER. The V gene lost 4 bases and the J gene lost 1 base, with 8 bases spanning the gap. The CDR3 is made up of 14 amino acids.

The rearrangement uses TRBV10-3 and TRBJ2-3; 7 bases line up with TRBD1. The germline CDR1 and CDR2 sequences are ENHRY and SYGVKD. The CDR3 is 12 amino acids. V shed 6 bases and J 3 bases; nucleotides not matched to a gene: 0. In DNA form, the CDR3 reads TGTGCCATCAGGGGACAGACAGATACGCAGTATTTT. Protein: CAIRGQTDTQYF.